Detailed here is one TCR beta chain. Antigen: not known. The data were taken from a study of cytomegalovirus exposure and HLA in healthy donors. General observations from the study: A later analysis found first-cohort TCR clusters tended to co-occur in the 130 or so validation repertoires. Reports credit the classifier with highly specific, highly sensitive diagnosis of cytomegalovirus status.

Assay used: immunoSEQ multiplex PCR; TCRdb lists only in-frame clones, some missing. The table has 150,000 to 180,000 clones, approximately 86% seen once; the top ten hold 20% to 25%. Trimming stripped 4 bases from V and 4 bases from J, with 4 bases between. The CDR3 contains 11 residues. Germline CDR1 is SGDLS and CDR2 is YYNGEE. The specimen sequenced was PBMCs. The TCR sequence derives from a man between 18 and 35 years old in good health and CMV-seropositive. V is TRBV9 and J is TRBJ2-3; D unclear. CDR3 loop: CASSPSDTQYF. The CDR3 DNA reads as TGTGCCAGCAGCCCTTCAGATACGCAGTATTTT.